The 9 T cell receptor beta chains below were found in one sample sequenced in a study of spatial heterogeneity in lung cancer. Stated time point: blood at routine non-recurrence follow-up after resection. MiXCR, applied by TCRdb to the 5' RACE reads, yields one record per CDR3 protein. The sample includes more than 75,000 distinct CDR3 sequences, roughly a fifth of them seen just once. The sequences come from PBMCs, collected at follow-up. These receptors were obtained from a male donor with early-stage non-small cell lung cancer.

This clonotype has only one observation. The chain links TRBV7-3 to TRBJ2-6; D is unclear. The V end was cut by 5 bases, the J end by 0 bases, with 8 bases between. This CDR3 has 15 residues. Germline V gene sequence: CDR1 SGHTA, CDR2 FQGTGA. In nucleotides, the CDR3 is TGTGCCAGCAGCCCCCCATACTCTGGGGCCAACGTCCTGACTTTC. Translating gives CASSPPYSGANVLTF.

This clonotype showed up many times. J is TRBJ2-3 and V is TRBV7-3; possibly TRBD2 for D (6 bases). CDR3 length: 15 residues. The germline gives CDR1 SGHTA, CDR2 FQGTGA. Trimming pared 6 bases from V and 0 bases from J, leaving 13 bases between. The CDR3 nucleotides are TGTGCCAGCAGTTTAGCGGCCGCTAGCACAGATACGCAGTATTTT. Translation: CASSLAAASTDTQYF.

This clonotype has a count of ten or more. The V and J genes are TRBV30 and TRBJ1-2; 8 bases line up with TRBD1. This CDR3 is built from 12 residues. With V trimmed by 5 bases and J by 7 bases, 6 bases remained unmatched. Germline lookup yields CDR1 GTSNPN and CDR2 SVGIG (reference sequence). Here the CDR3 reads CAWGQGVGGYTF. CDR3 DNA: TGTGCCTGGGGACAGGGCGTCGGTGGCTACACCTTC.

This clonotype was counted many times. The rearrangement links TRBV4-1 to TRBJ1-6; D is perhaps TRBD1 (5 bases). This CDR3 has 14 residues. Trimming removed 8 bases from V and 1 base from J, with 9 bases in between. Looked up from germline, CDR1 is MGHRA and CDR2 is YSYEKL. In DNA form, the CDR3 reads TGCGCCAGCGGGGGGGGTTCCTATAATTCACCCCTCCACTTT. It codes for CASGGGSYNSPLHF.

This clonotype has just a few counts. The chain is built from TRBV5-1 and TRBJ2-3, with D possibly being TRBD1 (6 bases). This CDR3 comprises 15 residues. V was cut by 6 bases and J by 0 bases, with 14 bases left in between. Germline V CDR1 and CDR2: SGHRS, YFSETQ. CDR3: CASKVEGQSTDTQYF. CDR3 nucleotide sequence: TGCGCCAGCAAAGTTGAGGGACAAAGCACAGATACGCAGTATTTT.

This clonotype was seen repeatedly, ten times or more. The chain is built from TRBV7-2 and TRBJ2-3; 11 nucleotides align to TRBD2. With 4 bases clipped from V and 7 bases from J, the junction kept 4 bases outside the gene matches. The CDR3 runs 14 residues. Germline V CDR1 and CDR2: SGHTA, FQGNSA. CDR3 residues: CASSSGTSGNTQYF. In nucleotides, the CDR3 is TGTGCCAGCAGCTCCGGGACTAGCGGTAATACGCAGTATTTT.

This clonotype was counted a few times. The chain uses TRBV20-1 and TRBJ2-4; TRBD1 aligns across 7 bases. Germline V gene lookup returns CDR1 DFQATT and CDR2 SNEGSKA (reference sequence). V was pared by 7 bases and J by 0 bases, with 6 bases of the junction left unmatched. CDR3 length: 14 amino acids. This CDR3 reads CSVTGTVAKNIQYF. In nucleotides, the CDR3 is TGCAGTGTGACCGGGACAGTAGCCAAAAACATTCAGTACTTC.

This chain uses TRBV5-1 with TRBJ2-7, with D possibly TRBD2 on 5 matching bases. Between the trimmed V and J ends, which lost 4 bases and 0 bases, there was a span of 8 bases. CDR3 size: 13 residues. The germline CDR1 and CDR2 sequences are SGHRS and YFSETQ. The CDR3 sequence: CASSEGYSYEQYF. The CDR3 DNA is TGCGCCAGCAGCGAGGGTTACTCCTACGAGCAGTACTTC.

This clonotype was seen ten or more times. V usage is TRBV11-2 and J usage is TRBJ2-1; D perhaps matches TRBD2 (6 bases). Germline V lookup: CDR1 SGHAT, CDR2 FQNNGV. V was cut by 4 bases and J by 7 bases, with 14 bases left in between. The CDR3 spans 14 residues. The CDR3 nucleotides read TGTGCCAGCAGCTCCCGACTAGTGGCAAATGAGCAGTTCTTC. Amino acid sequence: CASSSRLVANEQFF.